The rows below give T cell receptor beta chains drawn from one sample of a study of regulatory dendritic cells for organ transplantation. Profiled with immunoSEQ multiplex PCR; TCRdb holds only in-frame clones, not every one. The repertoire holds 12,000 or so clones, with just under 90% as singletons. What these receptors recognize is not known. Sequenced material: naive CD8+ T cells from blood cultured with dendritic cells. All receptors derive from a human donor in good health. Each CDR3 is given with its conserved first and last residue. The D gene is left open where the match is weak. Clone size appears in some rows only: once, few, many, or a class for an expanded clone.

size	V	J	D	CDR3	DNA
.	TRBV4-3	TRBJ1-3	.	CASSQGRAGNTIYF	TGCGCCAGCAGCCAAGGGAGGGCTGGAAACACCATATATTTT
once	TRBV7-2	TRBJ2-1	.	CASSSTRAGNEQFF	TGTGCCAGCAGTTCTACGAGGGCAGGCAATGAGCAGTTCTTC
few	TRBV9	TRBJ1-1	TRBD1	CASSVSATGFPEAFF	TGTGCCAGCAGCGTTTCGGCGACAGGGTTTCCTGAAGCTTTCTTT
.	TRBV10-1	TRBJ2-3	.	CASSDGNPSTDTQYF	TGCGCCAGCAGTGATGGGAATCCAAGCACAGATACGCAGTATTTT
.	TRBV4-1	TRBJ2-5	TRBD2	CASSPELAGVKETQYF	TGCGCCAGCAGCCCAGAACTAGCGGGGGTGAAAGAGACCCAGTACTTC
few	TRBV11-1	TRBJ1-3	.	CASSGRNTIYF	TGTGCCAGCAGCGGACGAAACACCATATATTTT
.	TRBV27	TRBJ2-7	TRBD2	CASSLRLAGRYEQYF	TGTGCCAGCAGTTTACGGCTAGCGGGCCGCTACGAGCAGTACTTC
.	TRBV6-5	TRBJ2-1	.	CASSDSWGSGEQFF	TGTGCCAGCAGTGACTCTTGGGGGTCAGGGGAGCAGTTCTTC
.	TRBV7-8	TRBJ2-3	TRBD2	CASSWDPLRGSSTDTQYF	TGTGCCAGCAGCTGGGATCCCCTACGCGGGAGTAGCACAGATACGCAGTATTTT
.	TRBV6-5	TRBJ2-2	.	CASSYRANTGELFF	TGTGCCAGCAGTTACAGGGCGAACACCGGGGAGCTGTTTTTT
.	TRBV7-9	TRBJ1-2	.	CASSETQGLNYGYTF	TGTGCCAGCAGTGAGACCCAGGGGCTGAACTATGGCTACACCTTC
.	TRBV9	TRBJ2-1	TRBD2	CASSVGDSGGPRGEQFF	TGTGCCAGCAGCGTAGGGGACAGCGGGGGGCCACGAGGTGAGCAGTTCTTC
.	TRBV19	TRBJ2-7	TRBD2	CASSIVSGSIYEQYF	TGTGCCAGTAGTATAGTGAGCGGGAGTATCTACGAGCAGTACTTC
.	TRBV7-2	TRBJ1-6	.	CASSLDLGGPPLHF	TGTGCCAGCAGCTTAGACTTGGGGGGTCCACCCCTCCACTTT
.	TRBV7-2	TRBJ1-3	.	CASSSQESPRPGNTIYF	TGTGCCAGCAGCTCCCAGGAGTCTCCGCGCCCTGGAAACACCATATATTTT
.	TRBV25-1	TRBJ1-2	.	CASSEYEGDYGYTF	TGTGCCAGCAGTGAATATGAAGGGGACTATGGCTACACCTTC
.	TRBV19	TRBJ1-5	.	CASKRRAWRQPQHF	TGTGCCAGTAAGAGGAGAGCTTGGAGACAGCCCCAGCATTTT
.	TRBV28	TRBJ2-3	TRBD1	CASSFVGTGITDTQYF	TGTGCCAGCAGCTTCGTAGGGACAGGCATCACAGATACGCAGTATTTT
.	TRBV5-1	TRBJ2-7	.	CASSWAIAYEQYF	TGCGCCAGCAGCTGGGCAATAGCCTACGAGCAGTACTTC
.	TRBV9	TRBJ2-5	TRBD2	CASSVGRGNQETQYF	TGTGCCAGCAGCGTAGGGCGGGGGAATCAAGAGACCCAGTACTTC
.	TRBV7-6	TRBJ1-4	TRBD1	CASSPDRAGEKLFF	TGTGCCAGCAGCCCGGACAGGGCAGGGGAAAAACTGTTTTTT
.	TRBV19	TRBJ2-1	TRBD1	CASSIVPGTANEQFF	TGTGCCAGTAGTATAGTACCCGGGACAGCCAATGAGCAGTTCTTC
.	TRBV7-9	TRBJ2-2	.	CASSFPGPNTGELFF	TGTGCCAGCAGCTTCCCGGGACCGAACACCGGGGAGCTGTTTTTT
.	TRBV28	TRBJ2-7	TRBD2	CATEGLAGGIYSEQYF	TGTGCCACCGAGGGACTAGCGGGAGGGATCTATAGCGAGCAGTACTTC
.	TRBV7-8	TRBJ2-1	TRBD1	CASRSRPQGAPFNNEQFF	TGTGCCAGCAGGTCCCGGCCACAGGGGGCGCCTTTCAACAATGAGCAGTTCTTC
.	TRBV6-6	TRBJ2-1	TRBD2	CASSYSIAGEGGFF	TGTGCCAGCAGTTACTCGATAGCGGGGGAAGGTGGGTTCTTC
.	TRBV6-5	TRBJ1-2	TRBD1	CASSYSPTGNGYTF	TGTGCCAGCAGTTACTCACCGACAGGGAACGGCTACACCTTC
.	TRBV6-5	TRBJ2-7	.	CASSYLTWGGEQYF	TGTGCCAGCAGTTACCTGACATGGGGCGGCGAGCAGTACTTC
.	TRBV28	TRBJ1-1	TRBD1	CASSLQTGITEAFF	TGTGCCAGCAGTCTACAGACAGGGATCACTGAAGCTTTCTTT
.	TRBV4-3	TRBJ2-1	TRBD2	CASSPSGTYNEQFF	TGCGCCAGCAGCCCTAGCGGGACCTACAATGAGCAGTTCTTC
.	TRBV7-9	TRBJ2-7	.	CASSLGGQSSYEQYF	TGTGCCAGCAGCTTAGGTGGACAGAGCTCCTACGAGCAGTACTTC
.	TRBV7-9	TRBJ2-2	TRBD2	CASSPSGTSGTGELFF	TGTGCCAGCAGCCCGTCCGGGACTAGCGGAACCGGGGAGCTGTTTTTT
.	TRBV9	TRBJ2-1	.	CASAGNEQFF	TGTGCCAGCGCGGGGAATGAGCAGTTCTTC
.	TRBV6-6	TRBJ2-7	.	CASSYGGSATYEQYF	TGTGCCAGCAGTTACGGGGGGTCAGCGACCTACGAGCAGTACTTC
.	TRBV6-1	TRBJ1-1	.	CASSLGTYTEAFF	TGTGCCAGCAGTTTGGGGACATACACTGAAGCTTTCTTT
.	TRBV10-1	TRBJ2-2	TRBD1	CASSEGRRTGNTGELFF	TGCGCCAGCAGTGAGGGTCGAAGGACAGGGAACACCGGGGAGCTGTTTTTT
.	TRBV29-1	TRBJ1-1	.	CSVGGRVSGRVEAFF	TGCAGCGTTGGAGGGAGGGTTTCGGGCAGGGTTGAAGCTTTCTTT
.	TRBV19	TRBJ2-7	.	CASSIDGGTSYEQYF	TGTGCCAGTAGTATAGACGGCGGGACCTCCTACGAGCAGTACTTC
.	TRBV11-2	TRBJ2-7	.	CASSLGAGGTSDEQYF	TGTGCCAGCAGCTTAGGGGCGGGCGGGACTTCTGACGAGCAGTACTTC
.	TRBV21-1	TRBJ1-1	.	CASSNSDLERNTEAFF	TGTGCCAGCAGCAATTCGGATTTGGAAAGGAACACTGAAGCTTTCTTT
.	TRBV9	TRBJ2-1	TRBD2	CASSLNDGGEWNEQFF	TGTGCCAGCAGCCTCAACGACGGGGGGGAGTGGAATGAGCAGTTCTTC
few	TRBV19	TRBJ2-7	.	CASSILPPGKYEQYF	TGTGCCAGTAGTATCCTCCCGCCAGGGAAGTACGAGCAGTACTTC
.	TRBV13	TRBJ1-1	.	CASSNILQGVGAEAFF	TGTGCCAGCAGCAATATCCTACAGGGCGTTGGGGCTGAAGCTTTCTTT
.	TRBV11-2	TRBJ2-1	.	CASSLETAYNEQFF	TGTGCCAGCAGCTTAGAGACAGCTTACAATGAGCAGTTCTTC
.	TRBV7-2	TRBJ2-7	.	CASSLISSPGEQYF	TGTGCCAGCAGCTTAATCTCTAGCCCTGGCGAGCAGTACTTC
.	TRBV7-9	TRBJ2-4	.	CASSLPWELNIQYF	TGTGCCAGCAGCCTCCCCTGGGAGTTAAACATTCAGTACTTC